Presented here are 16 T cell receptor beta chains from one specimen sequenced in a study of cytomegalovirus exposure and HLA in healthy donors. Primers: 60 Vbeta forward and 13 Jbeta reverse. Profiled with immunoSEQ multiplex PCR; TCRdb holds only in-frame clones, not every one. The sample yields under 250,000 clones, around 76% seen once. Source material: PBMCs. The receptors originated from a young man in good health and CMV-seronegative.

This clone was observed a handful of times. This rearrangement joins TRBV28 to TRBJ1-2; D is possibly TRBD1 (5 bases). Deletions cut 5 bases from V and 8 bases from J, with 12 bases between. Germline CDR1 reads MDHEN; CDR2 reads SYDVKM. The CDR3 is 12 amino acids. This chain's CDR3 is CASSTGFTGYTF. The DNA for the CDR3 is TGTGCCAGCAGTACAGGATTTACGGGCTACACCTTC.

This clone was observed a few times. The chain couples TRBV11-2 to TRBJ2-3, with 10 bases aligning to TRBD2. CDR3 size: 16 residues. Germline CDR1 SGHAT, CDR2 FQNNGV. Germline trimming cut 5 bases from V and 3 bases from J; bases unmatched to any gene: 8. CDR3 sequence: CASSRSGRAGTDTQYF. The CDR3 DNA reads TGTGCCAGCAGCAGAAGCGGGAGGGCGGGGACAGATACGCAGTATTTT.

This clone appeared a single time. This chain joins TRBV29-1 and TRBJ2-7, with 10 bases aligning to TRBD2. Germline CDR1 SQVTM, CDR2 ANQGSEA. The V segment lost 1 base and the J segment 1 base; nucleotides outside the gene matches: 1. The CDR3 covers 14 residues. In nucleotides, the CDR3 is TGCAGCGTTGAAGGTAGCGGGAGGTCCTACGAGCAGTACTTC. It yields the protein CSVEGSGRSYEQYF.

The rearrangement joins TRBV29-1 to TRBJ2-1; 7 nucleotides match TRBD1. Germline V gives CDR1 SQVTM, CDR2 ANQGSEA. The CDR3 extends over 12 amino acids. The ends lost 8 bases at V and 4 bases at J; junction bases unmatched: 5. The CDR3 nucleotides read TGCAGCACATCGGGACAGTACAATGAGCAGTTCTTC. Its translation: CSTSGQYNEQFF.

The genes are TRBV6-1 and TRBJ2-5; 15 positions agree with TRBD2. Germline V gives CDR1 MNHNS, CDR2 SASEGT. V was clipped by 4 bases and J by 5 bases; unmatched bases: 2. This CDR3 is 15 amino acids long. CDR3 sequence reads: CASSAGTSGRETQYF. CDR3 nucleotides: TGTGCCAGCAGTGCCGGGACTAGCGGGAGGGAGACCCAGTACTTC.

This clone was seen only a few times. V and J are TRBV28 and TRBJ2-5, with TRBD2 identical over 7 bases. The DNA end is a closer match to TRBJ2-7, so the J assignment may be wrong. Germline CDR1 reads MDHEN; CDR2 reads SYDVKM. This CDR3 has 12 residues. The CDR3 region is CASGGGSYEQYF. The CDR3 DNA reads TGTGCCAGCGGGGGGGGTTCCTACGAGCAGTACTTC.

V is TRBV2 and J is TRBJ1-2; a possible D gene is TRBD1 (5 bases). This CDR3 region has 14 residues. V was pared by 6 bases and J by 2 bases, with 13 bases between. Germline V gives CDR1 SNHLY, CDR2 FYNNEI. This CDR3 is CASSLSGYNYGYTF. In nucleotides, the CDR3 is TGTGCCAGCAGCCTTTCAGGGTACAACTATGGCTACACCTTC.

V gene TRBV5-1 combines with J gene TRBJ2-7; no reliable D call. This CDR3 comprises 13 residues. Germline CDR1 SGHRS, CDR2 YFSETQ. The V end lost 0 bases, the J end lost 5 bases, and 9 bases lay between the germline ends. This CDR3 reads CASSLVPRNEQYF. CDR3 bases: TGCGCCAGCAGCTTGGTTCCTAGGAACGAGCAGTACTTC.

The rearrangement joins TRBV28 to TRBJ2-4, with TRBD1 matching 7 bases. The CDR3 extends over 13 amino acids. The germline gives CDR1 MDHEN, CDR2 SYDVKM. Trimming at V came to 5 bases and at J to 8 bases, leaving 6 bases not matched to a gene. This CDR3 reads CASSRTGYDIQYF. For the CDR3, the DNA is TGTGCCAGCAGTCGGACAGGTTACGACATTCAGTACTTC.

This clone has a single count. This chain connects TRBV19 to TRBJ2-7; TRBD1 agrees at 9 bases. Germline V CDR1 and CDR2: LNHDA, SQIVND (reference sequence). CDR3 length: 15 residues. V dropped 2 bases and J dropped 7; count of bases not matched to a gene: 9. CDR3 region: CASSIHRGHRVEQYF. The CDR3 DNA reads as TGTGCCAGTAGTATACACAGGGGGCATCGTGTGGAGCAGTACTTC. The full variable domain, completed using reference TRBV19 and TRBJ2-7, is DGGITQSPKYLFRKEGQNVTLSCEQNLNHDAMYWYRQDPGQGLRLIYYSQIVNDFQKGDIAEGYSVSREKKESFPLTVTSAQKNPTAFYLCASSIHRGHRVEQYFGPGTRLTVT.

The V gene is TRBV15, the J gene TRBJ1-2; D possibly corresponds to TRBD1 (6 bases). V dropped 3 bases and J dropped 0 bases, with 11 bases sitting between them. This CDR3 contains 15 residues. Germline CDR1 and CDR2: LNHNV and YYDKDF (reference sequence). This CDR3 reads CATSSNRVPNYGYTF. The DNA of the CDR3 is TGTGCCACCAGCAGCAACAGGGTCCCTAACTATGGCTACACCTTC.

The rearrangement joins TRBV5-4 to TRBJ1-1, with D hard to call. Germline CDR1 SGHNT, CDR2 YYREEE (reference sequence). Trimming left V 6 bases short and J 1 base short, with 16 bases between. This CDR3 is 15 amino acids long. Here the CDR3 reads CASMAPTTGNTEAFF. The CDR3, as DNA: TGTGCCAGCATGGCCCCCACGACGGGGAACACTGAAGCTTTCTTT.

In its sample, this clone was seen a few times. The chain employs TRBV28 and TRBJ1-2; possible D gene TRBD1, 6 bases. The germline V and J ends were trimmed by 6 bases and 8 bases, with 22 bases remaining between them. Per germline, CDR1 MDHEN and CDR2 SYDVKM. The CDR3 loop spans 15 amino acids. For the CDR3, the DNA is TGTGCCAGCAGCCGTACTCAACGGGGGGCGCAGGGCTACACCTTC. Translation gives CASSRTQRGAQGYTF.

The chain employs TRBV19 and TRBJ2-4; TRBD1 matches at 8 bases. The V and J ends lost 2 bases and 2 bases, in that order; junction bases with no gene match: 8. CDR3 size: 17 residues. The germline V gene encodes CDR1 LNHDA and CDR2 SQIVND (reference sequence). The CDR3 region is CASSIKSTGDTKNIQYF. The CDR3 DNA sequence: TGTGCCAGTAGTATAAAGTCGACAGGGGACACCAAAAACATTCAGTACTTC.

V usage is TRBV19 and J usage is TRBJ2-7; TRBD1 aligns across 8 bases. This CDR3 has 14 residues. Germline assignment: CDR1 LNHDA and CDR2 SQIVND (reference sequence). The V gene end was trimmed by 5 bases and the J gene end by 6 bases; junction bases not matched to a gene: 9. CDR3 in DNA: TGTGCCAGTAGTGGACAGGGTTCCGGCTTCGAGCAGTACTTC. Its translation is CASSGQGSGFEQYF.

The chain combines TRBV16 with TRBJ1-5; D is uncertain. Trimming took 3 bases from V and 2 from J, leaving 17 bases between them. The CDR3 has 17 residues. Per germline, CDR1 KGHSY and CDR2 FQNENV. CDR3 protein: CASSHPERGPGNQPQHF. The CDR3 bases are TGTGCCAGCAGCCATCCGGAAAGAGGTCCCGGCAATCAGCCCCAGCATTTT.